The 17 T cell receptor beta chains presented below share a single source sample, sequenced in a study of vaccination and CD4 T cells after COVID-19. Treatment indicated: approximately 11-day PBMC culture with coronavirus spike peptide pools or control peptides (ViraFEST assay). Unexposed donor CD4+ T cells predated the COVID-19 pandemic, collected 2011-2018. Researchers used the Oncomine TCR Beta short-read assay to sequence DNA from cultured CD4+ T cells. From the PCR reads, TCRdb called clonotypes with MiXCR, one entry per CDR3 protein. The data show about 6,800 distinct CDR3 sequences, 50% to 65% seen once. These TCRs are of unknown antigen specificity. Sequencing input: CD4+ T cells from blood, cultured in vitro. The receptor source for this set is a human donor in good health.

The CDR3 here is CASGGGGYQETQYF. The DNA for the CDR3 is TGCGCCAGCGGGGGAGGCGGATACCAAGAGACCCAGTACTTC. This chain uses TRBV10-2 with TRBJ2-5; D may be TRBD2 (6 bases). Germline V lookup: CDR1 WSHSY, CDR2 SAAADI. The CDR3 loop spans 14 amino acids. Trimming pared 8 bases from V and 0 bases from J, leaving 13 bases between.

The chain couples TRBV20-1 to TRBJ2-4; maybe TRBD1 (6 bases). CDR1 and CDR2 from the germline V gene are DFQATT and SNEGSKA (reference sequence). This CDR3 comprises 17 residues. V lost 0 bases and J lost 2, with 17 bases in between. This chain's CDR3 is CSARDPARTAPKNIQYF. CDR3 nucleotides: TGCAGTGCTAGAGATCCTGCAAGGACAGCCCCCAAAAACATTCAGTACTTC.

The rearrangement joins TRBV4-3 to TRBJ2-2; D gene ambiguous. The germline gives CDR1 LGHNA, CDR2 YSLEER. The CDR3 consists of 14 residues. Trimming took 0 bases from V and 6 from J, leaving 8 bases between them. The CDR3 is CASSQDVAAGELFF. In nucleotides, the CDR3 is TGCGCCAGCAGCCAAGACGTGGCGGCCGGGGAGCTGTTTTTT.

This chain connects TRBV7-6 to TRBJ2-7; 8 bases agree with TRBD1. The CDR3 spans 16 residues. J was trimmed by 0 bases and V by 1 base; bases with no gene match: 5. The germline V gene encodes CDR1 SGHVS and CDR2 FNYEAQ. In DNA form, the CDR3 reads TGTGCCAGCAGCTTAGGGGGACAGGCGCTCTCCTACGAGCAGTACTTC. Protein sequence: CASSLGGQALSYEQYF.

The chain carries TRBV12-3 or TRBV12-4 and TRBJ2-7; D is tentatively TRBD1 or TRBD2 (5 bases each). Trimming left V 4 bases short and J 6 bases short, with 22 bases between. The CDR3 has 16 amino acids. CDR3 DNA: TGTGCCAGCAGTTCACGTAGGGGAGACGTGGCCCCCGAGCAGTACTTC. Translation: CASSSRRGDVAPEQYF.

The chain is built from TRBV29-1 and TRBJ1-3; tentatively, D is TRBD1 (5 bases). Trimming removed 7 bases from V and 3 bases from J, with 19 bases in between. Germline lookup yields CDR1 SQVTM and CDR2 ANQGSEA. The CDR3 has 15 residues. In DNA form, the CDR3 reads TGCAGCGCCCGACGCAGGGAGGCGAGTGGAAACACCATATATTTT. Encoded protein: CSARRREASGNTIYF.

The J gene is TRBJ2-3, the V gene TRBV20-1; D perhaps matches TRBD2 (7 bases). The CDR3 has 15 residues. Germline lookup yields CDR1 DFQATT and CDR2 SNEGSKA (reference sequence). Trimming took 6 bases from V and 2 from J, leaving 18 bases between them. CDR3 in DNA: TGCAGTGCCACCTGGGGGGGGCCGAACACAGATACGCAGTATTTT. Its protein product is CSATWGGPNTDTQYF.

In this sample, this clonotype turned up a few times. The chain combines TRBV7-9 with TRBJ2-5, with D hard to call. This CDR3 is built from 14 residues. Germline-derived CDR1 and CDR2 are SEHNR and FQNEAQ (reference sequence). V was cut by 6 bases and J by 5 bases, with 16 bases left in between. The CDR3 nucleotides are TGTGCCAGCAGGGCGATGGACCCGTCTGAGACCCAGTACTTC. Translation gives CASRAMDPSETQYF.

Comments on this clonotype: An end of the junction differs from the germline gene, which may be a read error. V gene TRBV6-1 combines with J gene TRBJ1-6, with 7 bases matching TRBD1. Per the germline V gene, CDR1 is MNHNS and CDR2 is SASEGT. CDR3 length: 16 amino acids. CDR3 residues: CASTSRPDRYNSPLHF. The CDR3 DNA reads as TGTGCCAGCACCAGCCGACCGGACAGGTATAATTCACCACTCCACTTT.

The count of this clonotype is one. V gene TRBV12-3 or TRBV12-4 combines with J gene TRBJ2-1, with 10 bases identical to TRBD2. Trimming at V came to 2 bases and at J to 11 bases, leaving 12 bases not matched to a gene. This CDR3 has 16 amino acids. The CDR3, as DNA: TGTGCCAGCAGTTTATGGGAGTCTAGCGGGGGAAGGAAGCAGTTCTTC. Protein product: CASSLWESSGGRKQFF.

The chain employs TRBV7-9 and TRBJ2-5; D may be TRBD1 (6 bases). CDR1 and CDR2 (germline): SEHNR, FQNEAQ (reference sequence). Trimming removed 1 base from V and 4 bases from J, with 10 bases in between. The CDR3 has 14 residues. This CDR3 is CASSLDRVLETQYF. CDR3 nucleotides: TGTGCCAGCAGCTTAGACAGGGTACTAGAGACCCAGTACTTC.

The rearrangement uses TRBV20-1 and TRBJ2-3; no definite D call. The CDR3 sequence is 13 residues long. V was cut by 1 base and J by 5 bases, with 10 bases left in between. Looked up from germline, CDR1 is DFQATT and CDR2 is SNEGSKA (reference sequence). The CDR3 region is CSARGSIGDTQYF. The CDR3 bases are TGCAGTGCTAGAGGTTCGATTGGAGATACGCAGTATTTT.

J is TRBJ2-3 and V is TRBV10-3; 10 bases align to TRBD1. This CDR3 comprises 14 residues. After removal of 6 bases from V and 3 bases from J, the junction contained 3 bases not matched to a gene. Germline CDR1 is ENHRY and CDR2 is SYGVKD. CDR3 protein: CAIRPGQGTDTQYF. The CDR3 DNA sequence: TGTGCCATCAGGCCGGGACAGGGGACAGATACGCAGTATTTT.

The chain uses TRBV27 and TRBJ2-5; 10 nucleotides agree with TRBD1. The CDR3 sequence is 14 residues long. The V and J ends lost 8 bases and 2 bases, in that order; junction bases with no gene match: 5. Germline CDR1 reads MNHEY; CDR2 reads SMNVEV (reference sequence). The CDR3 reads CASGRTGGQETQYF. The CDR3 DNA follows: TGTGCCAGCGGAAGGACAGGGGGACAAGAGACCCAGTACTTC.

The rearrangement links TRBV20-1 to TRBJ1-1; 9 bases map to TRBD1. The junction had 5 bases not matched to a gene; V was cut back by 3 bases and J by 3 bases. This CDR3 has 14 amino acids. Germline-derived CDR1 and CDR2 are DFQATT and SNEGSKA (reference sequence). CDR3 sequence (DNA): TGCAGTGCTAGCCCGACAGGGGGATACACTGAAGCTTTCTTT. Its protein product is CSASPTGGYTEAFF.

J is TRBJ2-3 and V is TRBV7-7; possibly TRBD1 or TRBD2 for D (5 bases each). The CDR3 sequence is 15 residues long. Germline CDR1 reads SSHAT; CDR2 reads FNYEAQ (reference sequence). Trimming left V 1 base short and J 2 bases short, with 10 bases between. CDR3 amino acids: CASSLGLGATDTQYF. The DNA for the CDR3 is TGTGCCAGCAGCTTAGGTCTCGGGGCCACAGATACGCAGTATTTT.

The J gene is TRBJ1-2, the V gene TRBV6-1, with D uncertain. V gave up 8 bases and J gave up 2 bases, with 12 bases separating them. Germline CDR1 is MNHNS and CDR2 is SASEGT. This CDR3 has 13 amino acids. The CDR3 protein is CASAPDGNYGYTF. CDR3 bases: TGTGCCAGCGCCCCGGACGGAAACTATGGCTACACCTTC.